This T cell receptor beta chain was identified in a study of preoperative IRX-2 immunotherapy in early breast cancer. Assay used: immunoSEQ multiplex PCR; TCRdb lists only in-frame clones, some missing. The sample shows around 34,000 clones, 80% to 85% of them seen only once. The length of the CDR3 is 16 residues. Germline CDR1 LGHNT, CDR2 FRNRAP. Trimming took off 2 bases at V and 4 bases at J, with 17 bases between the two ends. Treatment: preoperative locoregional IRX-2 cytokine immunotherapy. Patients received preoperative, locoregional IRX-2 cytokine immunotherapy in a phase Ib study. Sequenced here: lymph node tissue, sampled from a patient treated with IRX-2 immunotherapy. This sequence joins TRBV12-5 and TRBJ1-1; D remains unclear. The sequence derives from a human donor with breast cancer. CDR3 nucleotide sequence: TGTGCTAGTGGTTTGTGGTTCGGGGAGGAGGGCACTGAAGCTTTCTTT. Translating gives CASGLWFGEEGTEAFF.